What follows is one T cell receptor beta chain and its context. This entry belongs to a study of OX40 agonist ivuxolimab in advanced cancers. Sequenced by immunoSEQ multiplex PCR; TCRdb stores in-frame clones only, minus some. Here the sample spans tens of thousands of clones, approximately 89% being singletons. Germline V gene sequence: CDR1 KGHSH, CDR2 LQKENI. The CDR3 sequence is 17 residues long. V gave up 8 bases and J gave up 3 bases; unmatched junction bases: 13. This chain links TRBV18 with TRBJ1-1, with 12 positions matching TRBD1. This TCR was sampled from an adult with an advanced solid tumor such as melanoma, head and neck, liver or kidney cancer. This sample comprised CD4+ or CD8+ T cells sorted from blood, obtained in a trial of the OX40 agonist ivuxolimab. The CDR3 spells CASHPGTGGVLDTEAFF. CDR3 DNA sequence: TGTGCCAGCCACCCCGGGACAGGGGGCGTTTTGGACACTGAAGCTTTCTTT.